A single sample is the source of the 13 T cell receptor beta chains below, sequenced in a study of CD8 T cells in ankylosing spondylitis. One entry per CDR3 protein, called by TCRdb with MiXCR from the 5' RACE reads. The data contain roughly 130,000 distinct CDR3 sequences, approximately 6.8% of them singletons. The sample was blood, either unsorted or a sorted T cell fraction (not recorded which). All receptors derive from a male donor with ankylosing spondylitis or in good health (not recorded which).

This clonotype was observed at least ten times. The rearrangement links TRBV5-5 to TRBJ2-7; D might be TRBD1 or TRBD2, each matching 5 bases. V was cut by 2 bases and J by 2 bases, with 14 bases left in between. There are 15 residues in the CDR3. The germline CDR1 and CDR2 sequences are SGHKS and YYEKEE (reference sequence). CDR3 sequence reads: CASSLWTGPAYEQYF. CDR3 coding DNA: TGTGCCAGCAGCTTATGGACGGGGCCTGCCTACGAGCAGTACTTC.

This clonotype was detected many times. The chain links TRBV20-1 to TRBJ2-3, with 7 bases fitting TRBD2. Germline V gene lookup returns CDR1 DFQATT and CDR2 SNEGSKA (reference sequence). The CDR3 is 16 amino acids. The V segment lost 0 bases and the J segment 1 base; nucleotides outside the gene matches: 7. The CDR3 is CSARDSPSGRTDTQYF. Written as DNA, the CDR3 is TGCAGTGCTAGAGATAGCCCTAGCGGACGCACAGATACGCAGTATTTT.

The sample holds many counts of this clonotype. Here the CDR3 DNA reads TGTGCCAGTAGTATATTCGGACCGGCGGACACTGAAGCTTTCTTT. Protein product: CASSIFGPADTEAFF. This chain joins TRBV19 and TRBJ1-1, with D unresolved. Germline V gene lookup returns CDR1 LNHDA and CDR2 SQIVND (reference sequence). Trimming left V 2 bases short and J 3 bases short, with 13 bases between. This CDR3 comprises 15 residues.

In its sample, this clonotype was seen many times. This chain connects TRBV12-3 or TRBV12-4 to TRBJ2-7; the D call may be TRBD1 or TRBD2 (5 bases each). The CDR3 contains 14 residues. Trimming cost V 6 bases and J 4 bases, with 16 bases left between them. CDR3 protein: CASSPKGSHYEQYF. CDR3 in DNA: TGTGCCAGCAGCCCTAAGGGGAGTCATTACGAGCAGTACTTC.

Many counts were recorded for this clonotype. J is TRBJ2-1 and V is TRBV14; D not resolved. The germline V and J ends were trimmed by 0 bases and 2 bases, with 11 bases remaining between them. Looked up from germline, CDR1 is SGHDN and CDR2 is FVKESK. The CDR3 loop spans 16 amino acids. The CDR3 nucleotides read TGTGCCAGCAGCCAAGATATAATAGTCCCCTACAATGAGCAGTTCTTC. Translation: CASSQDIIVPYNEQFF.

This clonotype was seen more than once but under ten times. The CDR3 sequence: CASSSAESGYNEQFF. Here the CDR3 DNA reads TGTGCCAGCAGCTCAGCGGAATCGGGCTACAATGAGCAGTTCTTC. This chain joins TRBV3-1 and TRBJ2-1; possible D gene TRBD2, 5 bases. Germline V gene data show CDR1 as LGHDT and CDR2 as YNNKEL (reference sequence). Trimming took 5 bases from V and 3 from J, leaving 14 bases between them. This CDR3 region has 15 residues.

This clonotype was seen at least ten times. J is TRBJ1-4 and V is TRBV5-1, with 7 bases aligning to TRBD1. Germline values: CDR1 SGHRS, CDR2 YFSETQ. This CDR3 contains 15 residues. The V segment lost 4 bases and the J segment 3 bases; nucleotides outside the gene matches: 6. The CDR3 spells CASSKGTDPNEKLFF. The CDR3 nucleotides are TGCGCCAGCAGCAAGGGGACAGACCCTAATGAAAAACTGTTTTTT.

This clonotype was observed at least ten times. This chain uses TRBV20-1 with TRBJ2-7; D tentatively reads TRBD1 or TRBD2 (5 bases each). CDR3 length equals 15 residues. Germline assignment: CDR1 DFQATT and CDR2 SNEGSKA (reference sequence). V was trimmed by 0 bases and J by 4 bases, leaving 16 bases between them. The chain's CDR3 is CSARDRGSAEYEQYF. CDR3 sequence (DNA): TGCAGTGCTAGAGATCGGGGCAGCGCGGAGTACGAGCAGTACTTC.

This clonotype has at least ten counts. This chain uses TRBV28 with TRBJ1-4, with D hard to call. Trimming took 7 bases from V and 9 from J, leaving 12 bases between them. The CDR3 extends over 12 amino acids. In germline, CDR1 is MDHEN, CDR2 SYDVKM. CDR3 coding DNA: TGTGCCAGCACCTCATCCCGACAAAAACTGTTTTTT. Translating gives CASTSSRQKLFF.

This clonotype was seen many times. The chain combines TRBV5-1 with TRBJ2-7; 7 bases are a match to TRBD1. This CDR3 region has 14 residues. V was pared by 3 bases and J by 7 bases, with 10 bases of the junction left unmatched. CDR1 and CDR2 from the germline V gene are SGHRS and YFSETQ. CDR3 amino acids: CASSWGTASREQYF. The CDR3 DNA reads TGCGCCAGCAGCTGGGGGACAGCGTCTAGGGAGCAGTACTTC. Full variable domain (missing parts from reference TRBV5-1 and TRBJ2-7): KAGVTQTPRYLIKTRGQQVTLSCSPISGHRSVSWYQQTPGQGLQFLFEYFSETQRNKGNFPGRFSGRQFSNSRSEMNVSTLELGDSALYLCASSWGTASREQYFGPGTRLTVT.

This clonotype was picked up many times. The CDR3 protein is CSGPQRGVWDTEAFF. In DNA form, the CDR3 reads TGCAGCGGGCCTCAGAGGGGAGTTTGGGACACTGAAGCTTTCTTT. The rearrangement joins TRBV20-1 to TRBJ1-1, with a possible D match to TRBD1 (5 bases). The CDR3 loop spans 15 amino acids. CDR1 and CDR2 (germline): DFQATT, SNEGSKA (reference sequence).

In its sample, this clonotype was seen many times. This rearrangement joins TRBV20-1 to TRBJ2-3; weak D call: TRBD2 (5 bases). Trimming stripped 0 bases from V and 8 bases from J, with 12 bases between. Germline CDR1 DFQATT, CDR2 SNEGSKA (reference sequence). The CDR3 loop spans 13 amino acids. CDR3 coding DNA: TGCAGTGCTAGAGATCAGCCTGGAGGTACGCAGTATTTT. It translates to CSARDQPGGTQYF.

This clonotype was seen only a few times. The chain combines TRBV5-1 with TRBJ2-2; TRBD1 might be the D (5 bases). This CDR3 comprises 15 residues. V was cut by 3 bases and J by 1 base, with 10 bases left in between. Looked up from germline, CDR1 is SGHRS and CDR2 is YFSETQ. DNA for the CDR3: TGCGCCAGCAGCTATGCGCAGGGGAACACCGGGGAGCTGTTTTTT. Residues: CASSYAQGNTGELFF. The full variable domain, its missing parts supplied by reference TRBV5-1 and TRBJ2-2, is KAGVTQTPRYLIKTRGQQVTLSCSPISGHRSVSWYQQTPGQGLQFLFEYFSETQRNKGNFPGRFSGRQFSNSRSEMNVSTLELGDSALYLCASSYAQGNTGELFFGEGSRLTVL.